This paragraph reports one T cell receptor beta chain. This CDR3 spans 14 amino acids. Germline V gene lookup returns CDR1 WSHSY and CDR2 SAAADI. Trimming took 0 bases from V and 4 from J, leaving 7 bases between them. These data come from a study of blood T cell repertoires in COVID-19. Study information: Acute-phase and convalescent COVID-19 samples originated in the United States, Italy and Spain.

Methods used by the authors: Using reference gene primer amplification, nucleated cell counts were estimated. Sequencing used immunoSEQ multiplex PCR; TCRdb keeps in-frame clones, though not all of them. V, J and clone size derive from that table, while D and trimming were established from the DNA sequence. Of about 250,000 clones in the sample, 88% were seen once. This chain joins TRBV10-2 and TRBJ1-3; D possibly corresponds to TRBD1 (5 bases). The source material was peripheral blood. The source is a woman in her twenties or thirties with COVID-19, enrolled during active disease. CDR3 amino acids: CASSESGGGNTIYF. The CDR3 DNA follows: TGCGCCAGCAGTGAGTCGGGGGGGGGAAACACCATATATTTT.